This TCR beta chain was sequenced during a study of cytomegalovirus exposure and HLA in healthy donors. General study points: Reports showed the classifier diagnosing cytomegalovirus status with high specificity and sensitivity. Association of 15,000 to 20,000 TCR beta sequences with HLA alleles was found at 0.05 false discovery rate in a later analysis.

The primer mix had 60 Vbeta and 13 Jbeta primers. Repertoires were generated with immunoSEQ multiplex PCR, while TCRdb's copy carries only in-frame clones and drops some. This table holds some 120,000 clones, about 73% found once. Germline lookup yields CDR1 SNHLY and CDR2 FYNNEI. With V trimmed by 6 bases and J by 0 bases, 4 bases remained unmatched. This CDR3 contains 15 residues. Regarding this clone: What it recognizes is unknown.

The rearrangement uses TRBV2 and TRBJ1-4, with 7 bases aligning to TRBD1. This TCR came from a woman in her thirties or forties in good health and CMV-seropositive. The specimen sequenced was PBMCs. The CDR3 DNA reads TGTGCCAGCAGGTTAGGGACAGCAACTAATGAAAAACTGTTTTTT. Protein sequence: CASRLGTATNEKLFF.